Below are 9 T cell receptor beta chains sequenced from a single sample in a study of shared clonotypes between healthy human individuals. This table comes from immunoSEQ multiplex PCR, and its TCRdb copy is limited to in-frame clones, with some not included. The data contain about 2.4 million clones, 90% to 95% of them singletons. The sequencing input was naive CD4+ T cells from PBMCs. Subset given: CD45RA+ positively selected. These receptors all stem from a man aged 18 to 29 in good health. Some clones in this sample may be carry-over from other donors' samples.

The genes are TRBV27 and TRBJ2-2, with D hard to call. With 0 bases removed from V and 6 bases from J, the gap between germline ends came to 14 bases. Germline CDR1 reads MNHEY; CDR2 reads SMNVEV (reference sequence). This CDR3 is built from 16 residues. CDR3 nucleotide sequence: TGTGCCAGCAGTTTATCTCTGGCCCGAAGGGCCGGGGAGCTGTTTTTT. Amino acid sequence: CASSLSLARRAGELFF.

J is TRBJ1-4 and V is TRBV28; D is possibly TRBD1 (5 bases). V was clipped by 5 bases and J by 0 bases, with 13 bases between them. Germline loops: CDR1 MDHEN, CDR2 SYDVKM. This CDR3 region has 16 residues. The CDR3 sequence: CASSPGTIATNEKLFF. CDR3 sequence (DNA): TGTGCCAGCAGTCCGGGGACGATCGCAACTAATGAAAAACTGTTTTTT.

Note on this clone: Other DNA sequences of this sample code for an identical CDR3. J is TRBJ1-4 and V is TRBV28; 12 bases agree with TRBD1. The CDR3 length is 14 residues. After removal of 6 bases from V and 10 bases from J, the junction contained 6 bases not matched to a gene. Germline V lookup: CDR1 MDHEN, CDR2 SYDVKM. Written as DNA, the CDR3 is TGTGCCAGCAGCCTGGGACAGGGGGCTGGAAAACTGTTTTTT. It is translated as CASSLGQGAGKLFF.

This clone was detected once. The V call is TRBV19, the J call TRBJ1-5, with TRBD1 matching over 9 bases. V gave up 4 bases and J gave up 6 bases; unmatched junction bases: 7. CDR1 is LNHDA and CDR2 is SQIVND in the germline V gene (reference sequence). The CDR3 runs 15 residues. The CDR3 nucleotides are TGTGCCAGTAGTACGTCCCGGGACAGGGTTCAGCCCCAGCATTTT. Translating gives CASSTSRDRVQPQHF.

The J gene is TRBJ2-5, the V gene TRBV20-1; 7 positions agree with TRBD1. CDR1 DFQATT and CDR2 SNEGSKA come from the germline V gene (reference sequence). The CDR3 sequence is 11 residues long. With V trimmed by 5 bases and J by 7 bases, 4 bases remained unmatched. The CDR3 nucleotides read TGCAGTGCTCAGGGGGTGGCGACCCAGTACTTC. Encoded protein: CSAQGVATQYF.

The sample holds one count of this clone. The chain carries TRBV10-3 and TRBJ1-5, with D possibly matching TRBD1 (5 bases). Germline assignment: CDR1 ENHRY and CDR2 SYGVKD. Between the trimmed V and J ends, which lost 0 bases and 1 base, there was a span of 16 bases. The CDR3 sequence is 18 residues long. In nucleotides, the CDR3 is TGTGCCATCAGTGAGTCGAGGGGTAGCCTAGTCAGCAATCAGCCCCAGCATTTT. This codes for CAISESRGSLVSNQPQHF.

The V and J genes are TRBV20-1 and TRBJ2-5; D gene ambiguous. Trimming stripped 6 bases from V and 7 bases from J, with 9 bases between. The CDR3 spans 10 residues. Per the germline V gene, CDR1 is DFQATT and CDR2 is SNEGSKA (reference sequence). The CDR3, as DNA: TGCAGTGCGAGTATGGGGACCCAGTACTTC. Encoded protein: CSASMGTQYF.

The chain is built from TRBV4-1 and TRBJ2-2; TRBD2 matches 11 bases. CDR1 is MGHRA, CDR2 YSYEKL, per germline. The CDR3 loop spans 21 amino acids. V trimming: 1 base; J trimming: 4 bases; junction bases outside the gene matches: 17. CDR3 bases: TGCGCCAGCAGCCAAGTTCCTCTTGGGGGGCTAGCGGGAGGTAGCACCGGGGAGCTGTTTTTT. This translates into CASSQVPLGGLAGGSTGELFF.

The genes are TRBV29-1 and TRBJ2-6; D is unresolved. With 7 bases removed from V and 0 bases from J, the gap between germline ends came to 10 bases. This CDR3 has 14 residues. Germline V gene lookup returns CDR1 SQVTM and CDR2 ANQGSEA. The CDR3: CSARGISGANVLTF. The CDR3 region has the DNA TGCAGCGCCCGAGGAATCTCTGGGGCCAACGTCCTGACTTTC.